This T cell receptor (beta chain) was identified during a study of T cell repertoires in cytomegalovirus infection. On the study more broadly: Matching HLA type, along with CMV infection, was indicated by public TCR beta signatures.

This clonotype was found a few times. This CDR3 is 16 amino acids long. The germline CDR1 and CDR2 sequences are MGHRA and YSYEKL. Trimming took 0 bases from V and 0 from J; bases not matched to a gene: 5. Using its own MiXCR run on the reads, TCRdb lists one record per CDR3 protein. The sample holds approximately 250,000 distinct CDR3 sequences, roughly 22% seen once. Sample: CD8+ T cells from PBMCs. The chain employs TRBV4-1 and TRBJ2-7, with TRBD1 matching over 7 bases. The receptor comes from a human donor in good health (CMV status not recorded). Some clones in this sample may be carry-over from other donors' samples. DNA of the CDR3: TGCGCCAGCAGCCAAGAGCCGGGACAGAGCTCCTACGAGCAGTACTTC. It codes for CASSQEPGQSSYEQYF.